These 28 T cell receptor beta chains were sequenced from one sample in a study of cytomegalovirus exposure and HLA in healthy donors. Repertoires were generated with immunoSEQ multiplex PCR, while TCRdb's copy carries only in-frame clones and drops some. Among hundreds of thousands of clones listed, roughly 85% were seen once. Input material: PBMCs. The receptors shown here come from a woman between 18 and 29 years old in good health and CMV-seronegative.

The chain combines TRBV4-2 with TRBJ2-5; 11 bases line up with TRBD2. Germline CDR1 reads LGHNA; CDR2 reads YNFKEQ. The CDR3 consists of 20 residues. Losses at the gene ends were 0 bases for V and 1 base for J; bases not matched to a gene: 13. CDR3 amino acids: CASSQDLIPSGRLTQETQYF. The CDR3 nucleotides are TGTGCCAGCAGCCAAGATCTCATCCCTAGCGGGAGGCTTACCCAAGAGACCCAGTACTTC.

V and J are TRBV6-6 and TRBJ1-5, with TRBD1 as a possible D gene (5 bases). The ends were cut back, 4 bases at V and 4 bases at J, with 8 bases in the middle. Germline V gives CDR1 MNHNY, CDR2 SVGAGI (reference sequence). The CDR3 is made up of 13 amino acids. CDR3 sequence (DNA): TGTGCCAGCAGTTCGGCAGGGAATCAGCCCCAGCATTTT. Protein product: CASSSAGNQPQHF.

As to this clone: The same CDR3 can be traced to other DNA sequences in this sample. The chain links TRBV20-1 to TRBJ1-1; D is possibly TRBD1 (6 bases). CDR3 length: 11 amino acids. Trimming cost V 6 bases and J 1 base, with 6 bases left between them. Germline CDR1 and CDR2: DFQATT and SNEGSKA (reference sequence). The CDR3 reads CSAGGNTEAFF. Here the CDR3 DNA reads TGCAGTGCAGGGGGGAACACTGAAGCTTTCTTT.

The V call is TRBV4-1, the J call TRBJ2-1, with TRBD2 as a possible D gene (5 bases). The CDR3 length is 17 residues. Germline V gives CDR1 MGHRA, CDR2 YSYEKL. Trimming stripped 0 bases from V and 4 bases from J, with 16 bases between. The CDR3 DNA follows: TGCGCCAGCAGCCAAGAACCCCCACTAGTAGGGTACAATGAGCAGTTCTTC. Amino acids: CASSQEPPLVGYNEQFF.

The CDR3 region has the DNA TGTGCCAGCAGTTACGGCGGGGTGAAGACCAAAAACATTCAGTACTTC. Amino acids: CASSYGGVKTKNIQYF. The gene calls are TRBV6-6 and TRBJ2-4, with a tentative D call TRBD2 (6 bases). Deletions cut 2 bases from V and 2 bases from J, with 13 bases between. Germline assignment: CDR1 MNHNY and CDR2 SVGAGI (reference sequence). This CDR3 region has 16 residues.

The chain has TRBV2 and TRBJ1-6; weak D call: TRBD1 (5 bases). This CDR3 has 17 residues. V lost 6 bases to trimming and J lost 1 base, with 16 bases between them. The germline V gene has CDR1 SNHLY and CDR2 FYNNEI. CDR3 loop: CASRRDAGGSYNSPLHF. The CDR3 DNA follows: TGTGCCAGCAGGCGGGACGCTGGGGGATCCTATAATTCACCCCTCCACTTT.

The chain recombines TRBV5-1 with TRBJ2-7; D uncertain. Trimming removed 0 bases at V and 4 bases at J, with 8 bases between. Germline V gives CDR1 SGHRS, CDR2 YFSETQ. The CDR3 runs 13 residues. The CDR3: CASSLAPGYEQYF. DNA of the CDR3: TGCGCCAGCAGCTTGGCCCCCGGGTACGAGCAGTACTTC.

This chain connects TRBV30 to TRBJ1-5; 7 positions match TRBD1. Germline CDR1 and CDR2: GTSNPN and SVGIG (reference sequence). The CDR3 is made up of 14 amino acids. The V and J ends lost 2 bases and 6 bases, in that order; junction bases with no gene match: 7. CDR3 coding DNA: TGTGCCTGGAGTTTAGACAGGGCAAGTCAGCCCCAGCATTTT. It specifies CAWSLDRASQPQHF.

The rearrangement joins TRBV28 to TRBJ2-7; a weak D match, TRBD1 (6 bases). Germline CDR1 reads MDHEN; CDR2 reads SYDVKM. The CDR3 has 13 residues. V lost 4 bases and J 3 bases, leaving 10 bases between the germline ends. CDR3 protein: CASSSQGSYEQYF. The CDR3 DNA follows: TGTGCCAGCAGTTCACAGGGTAGCTACGAGCAGTACTTC.

Note on this clone: A read error may be the cause here, since a much bigger clone is one base away. V usage is TRBV11-2 and J usage is TRBJ1-5; D is perhaps TRBD1 (5 bases). The V gene's germline CDR1 is SGHAT and CDR2 FQNNGV. The CDR3 loop spans 15 amino acids. Trimming took 3 bases from V and 0 from J, leaving 9 bases between them. CDR3 amino acids: CASSLGGYSNQPQHF. DNA for the CDR3: TGTGCCAGCAGCTTGGGGGGGTATAGCAATCAGCCCCAGCATTTT.

The V call is TRBV11-2, the J call TRBJ1-1; D unresolved. The CDR3 is 13 amino acids. Germline V gene sequence: CDR1 SGHAT, CDR2 FQNNGV. Trimming removed 1 base from V and 5 bases from J, with 8 bases in between. DNA of the CDR3: TGTGCCAGCAGCTTAGTCTCACGAACTGAAGCTTTCTTT. Amino acids: CASSLVSRTEAFF.

This chain joins TRBV6-1 and TRBJ1-2, with unresolved D. Trimming cost V 2 bases and J 4 bases, with 17 bases left between them. Germline V lookup: CDR1 MNHNS, CDR2 SASEGT. The length of the CDR3 is 16 residues. CDR3 protein: CASSETPDPNPYGYTF. The CDR3 nucleotides read TGTGCCAGCAGTGAAACCCCCGACCCAAACCCCTATGGCTACACCTTC.

V usage is TRBV25-1 and J usage is TRBJ1-5, with 9 bases identical to TRBD1. With 4 bases clipped from V and 6 bases from J, the junction kept 4 bases outside the gene matches. The germline V gene encodes CDR1 MGHDK and CDR2 SYGVNS. CDR3 size: 14 residues. The chain's CDR3 is CASSADRGGQPQHF. Here the CDR3 DNA reads TGTGCCAGCAGTGCGGACAGGGGAGGTCAGCCCCAGCATTTT.

The V and J genes are TRBV29-1 and TRBJ1-1; 7 bases fit TRBD1. With 5 bases clipped from V and 6 bases from J, the junction kept 12 bases outside the gene matches. The CDR3 totals 14 residues. Germline CDR1 SQVTM, CDR2 ANQGSEA. In nucleotides, the CDR3 is TGCAGCGTTAAGGGGGCTGAGTTTTTGGCTGAAGCTTTCTTT. This sequence encodes CSVKGAEFLAEAFF.

J is TRBJ1-1 and V is TRBV5-6; D ambiguous. Trimming took off 7 bases at V and 2 bases at J, with 15 bases between the two ends. CDR3 length equals 14 residues. Germline CDR1 is SGHDT and CDR2 is YYEEEE. The CDR3 nucleotides read TGTGCCAGCCGACGACTGAGACTAAACACTGAAGCTTTCTTT. As protein: CASRRLRLNTEAFF.

J is TRBJ1-1 and V is TRBV7-9; 12 nucleotides match TRBD1. The CDR3 totals 16 residues. V was clipped by 4 bases and J by 3 bases; unmatched bases: 6. Germline CDR1 reads SEHNR; CDR2 reads FQNEAQ (reference sequence). This CDR3 reads CASSSGQGALDTEAFF. As DNA, the CDR3 is TGTGCCAGCAGCTCGGGACAGGGGGCCTTGGACACTGAAGCTTTCTTT.

V and J are TRBV6-1 and TRBJ1-5; the D is unclear. The germline gives CDR1 MNHNS, CDR2 SASEGT. The CDR3 is 16 residues long. Trimming pared 2 bases from V and 0 bases from J, leaving 11 bases between. CDR3 coding DNA: TGTGCCAGCAGTGAAAAGGCATACATTAGCAATCAGCCCCAGCATTTT. It yields the protein CASSEKAYISNQPQHF.

This chain connects TRBV4-1 to TRBJ2-1; D ambiguous. The CDR3 extends over 12 amino acids. The V and J ends lost 6 bases and 3 bases respectively, with 6 bases between them. The germline V gene has CDR1 MGHRA and CDR2 YSYEKL. CDR3 nucleotide sequence: TGCGCCAGCAGTGCAGACTACAATGAGCAGTTCTTC. This translates into CASSADYNEQFF.

The chain combines TRBV10-3 with TRBJ2-7; tentative D call: TRBD1 (6 bases). CDR1 and CDR2 (germline): ENHRY, SYGVKD. V lost 0 bases and J lost 0, with 15 bases in between. This CDR3 comprises 17 residues. This CDR3 is CAISESITGSPSYEQYF. The CDR3, as DNA: TGTGCCATCAGTGAGTCCATCACAGGGTCCCCCTCCTACGAGCAGTACTTC.

Note on this clone: Distinct nucleotide sequences in the sample also encode this CDR3. The chain is built from TRBV18 and TRBJ2-1; 7 bases agree with TRBD1. Germline V gene data show CDR1 as KGHSH and CDR2 as LQKENI. V lost 3 bases, J lost 1 base, and 3 bases stayed unmatched. CDR3 length equals 15 residues. Here the CDR3 reads CASSPNRGSYNEQFF. In nucleotides, the CDR3 is TGTGCCAGCTCACCCAACAGGGGATCCTACAATGAGCAGTTCTTC.

V usage is TRBV29-1 and J usage is TRBJ2-1, with 9 bases matching TRBD1. The CDR3 spans 13 residues. The junction had 7 bases not matched to a gene; V was cut back by 6 bases and J by 7 bases. Germline V CDR1 and CDR2: SQVTM, ANQGSEA. Here the CDR3 DNA reads TGCAGCGTATTTTCCGGGACAGGGAATGAGCAGTTCTTC. It encodes CSVFSGTGNEQFF.

This clone has a handful of counts. V and J are TRBV30 and TRBJ1-3; perhaps TRBD1 as D (5 bases). Germline lookup yields CDR1 GTSNPN and CDR2 SVGIG (reference sequence). The CDR3 runs to 17 residues. Trimming removed 3 bases at V and 4 bases at J, with 22 bases between. For the CDR3, the DNA is TGTGCCTGGAGCTCGACAGTATTCCCCTACTCCGGAAACACCATATATTTT. Amino acids: CAWSSTVFPYSGNTIYF.

This chain links TRBV5-6 with TRBJ1-5; D gene unclear. Trimming took 3 bases from V and 1 from J, leaving 8 bases between them. Per germline, CDR1 SGHDT and CDR2 YYEEEE. The CDR3 has 14 amino acids. This chain's CDR3 is CASSSERSNQPQHF. The CDR3 DNA follows: TGTGCCAGCAGCTCGGAACGGAGCAATCAGCCCCAGCATTTT.

The CDR3, as DNA: TGCGCCAGCAGCGGGGGACAGAATAATTCACCCCTCCACTTT. Residues: CASSGGQNNSPLHF. The chain recombines TRBV5-1 with TRBJ1-6; 7 bases line up with TRBD1. Per the germline V gene, CDR1 is SGHRS and CDR2 is YFSETQ. The junction had 3 bases not matched to a gene; V was cut back by 4 bases and J by 5 bases. The CDR3 totals 14 residues.

The rearrangement links TRBV7-8 to TRBJ1-2, with 11 bases fitting TRBD1. This CDR3 has 16 residues. Germline CDR1 and CDR2: SGHVS and FQNEAQ. V shed 5 bases, J shed 3 bases, and the junction held 8 bases outside the gene matches. CDR3 bases: TGTGCCAGCAGCCCTCTAGGACAGGGGGCCTACTATGGCTACACCTTC. Encoded protein: CASSPLGQGAYYGYTF.

The chain couples TRBV7-3 to TRBJ2-3, with TRBD1 matching over 9 bases. Germline trimming cut 3 bases from V and 4 bases from J; bases unmatched to any gene: 8. The CDR3 totals 16 residues. Germline-derived CDR1 and CDR2 are SGHTA and FQGTGA. CDR3 in amino acids: CASSFGTGTKSDTQYF. In nucleotides, the CDR3 is TGTGCCAGCAGCTTCGGGACAGGGACAAAGTCAGATACGCAGTATTTT.

The rearrangement joins TRBV30 to TRBJ1-5, with D possibly being TRBD1 (6 bases). The germline V gene encodes CDR1 GTSNPN and CDR2 SVGIG (reference sequence). Trimming took off 0 bases at V and 4 bases at J, with 16 bases between the two ends. CDR3 length: 16 residues. The chain's CDR3 is CAWSVPQDSRNQPQHF. In DNA form, the CDR3 reads TGTGCCTGGAGTGTCCCGCAGGACAGTAGGAATCAGCCCCAGCATTTT.

DNA for the CDR3: TGTGCCAGCAGCGTAGGATATGCGGTTTCCTACGAGCAGTACTTC. This gives the protein CASSVGYAVSYEQYF. The V call is TRBV9, the J call TRBJ2-7; D unresolved. V lost 0 bases and J 1 base, leaving 11 bases between the germline ends. Germline V gene lookup returns CDR1 SGDLS and CDR2 YYNGEE. The CDR3 is 15 amino acids.